Following are 5 T cell receptor beta chains from one sample sequenced in a study of T-cell reconstitution after alpha-beta-depleted transplantation in children. For TCRbeta, the library was prepared with unique molecular identifiers. TCRdb reprocessed the PCR reads with MiXCR, giving one entry per CDR3 protein. The data show about 830,000 distinct CDR3 sequences, with approximately 15% seen just once and around 5% held by the top ten. Sequences were derived from PBMCs, mostly from graft donor cells, sampled 360 days after TCRalphabeta/CD19-depleted stem cell transplant. All receptors come from a male patient aged 10 to 17 who had a stem cell transplant for acute lymphoblastic leukemia, so the T cells may come from the graft donor.

In its sample, this clonotype was seen many times. J is TRBJ2-1 and V is TRBV7-3, with 7 bases that match TRBD1. V shed 4 bases, J shed 8 bases, and the junction held 5 bases outside the gene matches. Germline CDR1 reads SGHTA; CDR2 reads FQGTGA. CDR3 length: 13 amino acids. The CDR3 DNA sequence: TGTGCCAGCAGCTCGCTTCAGGGGGATGAGCAGTTCTTC. It codes for CASSSLQGDEQFF.

The rearrangement links TRBV10-2 to TRBJ1-2; D gene ambiguous. V was cut by 8 bases and J by 3 bases, with 19 bases left in between. Germline V CDR1 and CDR2: WSHSY, SAAADI. The length of the CDR3 is 15 residues. CDR3 residues: CASGSQRSRHYGYTF. The CDR3 nucleotides are TGCGCCAGCGGTTCCCAACGCTCCCGGCACTATGGCTACACCTTC.

The genes are TRBV19 and TRBJ1-2, with D hard to call. Trimming left V 3 bases short and J 4 bases short, with 12 bases between. Looked up from germline, CDR1 is LNHDA and CDR2 is SQIVND (reference sequence). This CDR3 is 14 amino acids long. The CDR3 nucleotides are TGTGCCAGTAGTATCGGACCCATTACCTATGGCTACACCTTC. It translates to CASSIGPITYGYTF.

V usage is TRBV7-2 and J usage is TRBJ2-5, with 7 bases aligning to TRBD2. V lost 3 bases to trimming and J lost 0 bases; unmatched junction nucleotides: 10. The CDR3 loop spans 17 amino acids. CDR1 and CDR2 (germline): SGHTA, FQGNSA. CDR3 amino acids: CASSFPLALADQETQYF. The CDR3, as DNA: TGTGCCAGCAGCTTCCCCCTCGCCCTAGCGGACCAAGAGACCCAGTACTTC.

J is TRBJ2-5 and V is TRBV6-1; 7 bases fit TRBD2. Germline V CDR1 and CDR2: MNHNS, SASEGT. CDR3 length equals 14 residues. The trim removed 8 bases at V and 5 bases at J, leaving 11 bases unmatched. CDR3 sequence: CASGLDRGRETQYF. Here the CDR3 DNA reads TGTGCCAGCGGACTAGATCGGGGTCGCGAGACCCAGTACTTC.